This T cell receptor (beta chain) originates from a study of CD8 T cells in Susac syndrome. From blood CD8+ and CD4+ T cells, TCR beta sequences were generated. The RNA, roughly 0.5 to 1 ug, was put through reverse transcription using random hexamers. TCRdb reanalysed the immunoSEQ multiplex PCR reads using MiXCR and keeps one entry per CDR3 protein. This table has around 170,000 distinct CDR3 sequences, roughly nine tenths appearing once. The sequenced sample consisted of CD4+ T cells from PBMCs. The TCR originated in a human donor in good health.

CDR3 amino acids: CASSQVRYKETGELFF. The DNA for the CDR3 is TGCGCCAGCAGCCAAGTTAGGTACAAGGAGACCGGGGAGCTGTTTTTT. The chain joins TRBV4-3 to TRBJ2-2; D uncertain. The CDR3 sequence is 16 residues long. Trimming removed 1 base at V and 5 bases at J, with 14 bases between. Germline-derived CDR1 and CDR2 are LGHNA and YSLEER.